This T cell receptor beta chain was identified during a study of T cell responses to AZD1222 COVID-19 vaccine. General study points: There were mostly white British donors and more females than males, and clonal diversity was possibly underestimated. Close to half of spike-specific TCRs reportedly recognize unmutated variant regions. Spike was spanned by vaccine-associated CD4 TCRs, which were dominant at 160-218 and 743-854.

The table came from immunoSEQ multiplex PCR; TCRdb's copy has only in-frame clones and leaves some out. The sample includes tens of thousands of clones, 75% to 95% of them seen just once. As for this clone: No antigen is known for it.

The sample was peripheral blood, taken 28 days after the second dose of the MenACWY control vaccine. The receptor comes from an adult who received the MenACWY meningococcal vaccine as a control.

The CDR3 region is CASSALNRPGTEAFF. The CDR3 DNA follows: TGTGCCAGTAGCGCCTTGAACCGGCCGGGCACTGAAGCTTTCTTT. The genes are TRBV19 and TRBJ1-1; D call uncertain. Trimming cost V 6 bases and J 4 bases, with 18 bases left between them. The CDR3 loop spans 15 amino acids. Germline V gene lookup returns CDR1 LNHDA and CDR2 SQIVND (reference sequence).